This T cell receptor beta chain originates from a study of early T cells in non-severe SARS-CoV-2 infection. General study findings and limits: Database matching using VDJdb favored anti-spike CD8 responses, with private and CD4 specificities left missing.

Looked up from germline, CDR1 is SGHRS and CDR2 is YFSETQ. The CDR3 is 18 amino acids. Attached unique molecular identifiers marked individual cDNA molecules. TCRdb re-called the 5' RACE reads with MiXCR, one entry per CDR3 protein. This table has tens of thousands of distinct CDR3 sequences, about 10% appearing once. Many counts were recorded for this clonotype. Antigen: not known. One end of the junction does not line up with germline, which may come from a read error. What was sequenced was whole blood. The sequence came from an adult who was a healthcare worker with PCR-confirmed SARS-CoV-2 infection or an uninfected control (not recorded which). The chain employs TRBV5-1 and TRBJ1-2, with 8 positions matching TRBD1. In nucleotides, the CDR3 is TGCGCCAGCAGTTTGGAGCCCCCGACAGGGGTGGCGGACTATGGCTACACCTTC. It encodes CASSLEPPTGVADYGYTF.